This entry lists 18 T cell receptor beta chains sequenced from one sample in a study of T cell changes during pregnancy in multiple sclerosis. The assay was immunoSEQ multiplex PCR, and TCRdb's table has in-frame clones only and misses some. The repertoire holds about 20,000 clones, 88% seen once, with 15% to 20% in the top ten. The source was CD8+ T cells from peripheral blood mononuclear cells, collected after pregnancy. The receptors derive from a female donor in good health, enrolled as a control in a pregnancy study.

The rearrangement links TRBV7-6 to TRBJ1-2; 7 bases agree with TRBD1. CDR1 is SGHVS and CDR2 is FNYEAQ in the germline V gene. The CDR3 loop spans 15 amino acids. V was clipped by 5 bases and J by 3 bases; unmatched bases: 9. This CDR3 reads CASSPDRPEDYGYTF. Written as DNA, the CDR3 is TGTGCCAGCAGCCCGGACAGGCCCGAGGACTATGGCTACACCTTC.

The chain is built from TRBV6-6 and TRBJ2-7, with TRBD1 matching over 9 bases. The CDR3 has 14 residues. Germline CDR1 is MNHNY and CDR2 is SVGAGI (reference sequence). The trim removed 6 bases at V and 4 bases at J, leaving 7 bases unmatched. In nucleotides, the CDR3 is TGTGCCAGCAGCCCGACAGGGGGAGCGTACGAGCAGTACTTC. Translated: CASSPTGGAYEQYF.

V usage is TRBV9 and J usage is TRBJ1-2; 9 bases fit TRBD1. CDR1 SGDLS and CDR2 YYNGEE come from the germline V gene. The CDR3 totals 16 residues. The V segment lost 4 bases and the J segment 2 bases; nucleotides outside the gene matches: 9. Written as DNA, the CDR3 is TGTGCCAGCAGCCCTGGGACAGGGTGGGCGAACTATGGCTACACCTTC. This sequence encodes CASSPGTGWANYGYTF.

The chain recombines TRBV9 with TRBJ2-7; TRBD2 aligns across 12 bases. Germline V CDR1 and CDR2: SGDLS, YYNGEE. This CDR3 spans 15 amino acids. The V segment lost 4 bases and the J segment 4 bases; nucleotides outside the gene matches: 6. CDR3 nucleotide sequence: TGTGCCAGCAGCCCTGGACTAGCGGGGAAATACGAGCAGTACTTC. Protein product: CASSPGLAGKYEQYF.

The CDR3 nucleotides read TGTGCCAGCAGCTCTCTAGCGGGAGGGTGGAATGAGCAGTTCTTC. This gives the protein CASSSLAGGWNEQFF. The chain carries TRBV7-6 and TRBJ2-1, with 12 bases matching TRBD2. Germline V CDR1 and CDR2: SGHVS, FNYEAQ. The J segment lost 7 bases and the V segment lost 4 bases, leaving 5 bases of the junction unmatched. The CDR3 extends over 15 amino acids.

The genes are TRBV2 and TRBJ2-5; 10 nucleotides agree with TRBD1. The CDR3 spans 16 residues. Germline V CDR1 and CDR2: SNHLY, FYNNEI. V shed 9 bases and J 5 bases; nucleotides not matched to a gene: 15. CDR3 sequence reads: CARTWTRQGADETQYF. CDR3 nucleotides: TGTGCCAGGACATGGACCAGACAGGGGGCGGATGAGACCCAGTACTTC.

Within the sample, this clone is medium-sized. The chain uses TRBV28 and TRBJ2-5, with 7 bases fitting TRBD1. The germline V gene encodes CDR1 MDHEN and CDR2 SYDVKM. This CDR3 comprises 15 residues. J lost 3 bases, V lost 4 bases, and 8 bases had no gene match. The CDR3 sequence is CASSSPRGGKETQYF. The CDR3 DNA reads as TGTGCCAGCAGTTCCCCCCGAGGGGGCAAAGAGACCCAGTACTTC.

The chain combines TRBV6-6 with TRBJ1-3; D is uncertain. The CDR3 loop spans 13 amino acids. Germline V gene sequence: CDR1 MNHNY, CDR2 SVGAGI (reference sequence). V lost 8 bases, J lost 0 bases, and 8 bases lay in between. CDR3 residues: CASPGPSGNTIYF. CDR3 nucleotides: TGTGCCAGCCCTGGGCCCTCTGGAAACACCATATATTTT.

The chain carries TRBV6-5 and TRBJ1-1, with a weak D call TRBD1 (6 bases). The CDR3 covers 14 residues. The V gene's germline CDR1 is MNHEY and CDR2 SVGAGI. Trimming shortened V by 4 bases and J by 4 bases, and 13 bases separated the two germline ends. The CDR3 spells CASSLQGGSTEAFF. The CDR3 bases are TGTGCCAGCAGTTTACAGGGAGGGAGCACTGAAGCTTTCTTT.

This chain uses TRBV7-8 with TRBJ2-5; TRBD2 matches at 12 bases. Germline values: CDR1 SGHVS, CDR2 FQNEAQ. The CDR3 totals 15 residues. The V segment lost 3 bases and the J segment 4 bases; nucleotides outside the gene matches: 3. In DNA, the CDR3 is TGTGCCAGCAGCTTTAGACTAGCGGGGGTAGAGACCCAGTACTTC. Its protein is CASSFRLAGVETQYF. The whole variable domain, remainder taken from reference TRBV7-8 and TRBJ2-5, is GAGVSQSPRYKVAKRGQDVALRCDPISGHVSLFWYQQALGQGPEFLTYFQNEAQLDKSGLPSDRFFAERPEGSVSTLKIQRTQQEDSAVYLCASSFRLAGVETQYFGPGTRLLVL.

The J gene is TRBJ1-5, the V gene TRBV4-1; the D gene is possibly TRBD1 (5 bases). This CDR3 has 13 amino acids. The V end lost 5 bases, the J end lost 6 bases, and 11 bases lay between the germline ends. Germline values: CDR1 MGHRA, CDR2 YSYEKL. CDR3: CASSAMGLQPQHF. In nucleotides, the CDR3 is TGCGCCAGCAGCGCCATGGGGCTTCAGCCCCAGCATTTT.

The chain recombines TRBV7-8 with TRBJ2-7, with D possibly TRBD2 on 5 matching bases. This CDR3 is built from 15 residues. CDR1 is SGHVS, CDR2 FQNEAQ, per germline. Trimming pared 1 base from V and 1 base from J, leaving 11 bases between. This chain's CDR3 is CASSLDGGYSYEQYF. CDR3 bases: TGTGCCAGCAGCTTAGACGGCGGGTATTCCTACGAGCAGTACTTC.

This rearrangement joins TRBV19 to TRBJ1-2, with 9 nucleotides matching TRBD1. The junction had 8 bases not matched to a gene; V was cut back by 6 bases and J by 0 bases. CDR3 length: 16 amino acids. Germline V gives CDR1 LNHDA, CDR2 SQIVND (reference sequence). The CDR3: CASSSMTGGPNYGYTF. For the CDR3, the DNA is TGTGCCAGTAGCTCAATGACAGGGGGGCCTAACTATGGCTACACCTTC.

As to this clone: The sample contains more than one DNA sequence encoding this CDR3. The V and J genes are TRBV20-1 and TRBJ2-7; weak D call: TRBD1 (5 bases). CDR1 and CDR2 from the germline V gene are DFQATT and SNEGSKA (reference sequence). This CDR3 spans 11 amino acids. The ends were cut back, 6 bases at V and 3 bases at J, with 9 bases in the middle. The CDR3 DNA sequence: TGCAGTGCCAGGGAAGTCTACGAGCAGTACTTC. Translation: CSAREVYEQYF.

The chain carries TRBV27 and TRBJ2-1, with TRBD2 matching 11 bases. Germline-derived CDR1 and CDR2 are MNHEY and SMNVEV (reference sequence). After removal of 4 bases from V and 7 bases from J, the junction contained 6 bases not matched to a gene. The CDR3 totals 15 residues. Here the CDR3 DNA reads TGTGCCAGCAGTTCTACTAGCGGGGGAGGAAATGAGCAGTTCTTC. It is translated as CASSSTSGGGNEQFF.

This clone was seen a single time. The CDR3 DNA is TGTGCCAGTAGTATATATCAGGGTAGCAATCAGCCCCAGCATTTT. It translates to CASSIYQGSNQPQHF. The J gene is TRBJ1-5, the V gene TRBV19; possible D gene TRBD1, 5 bases. Germline V gene lookup returns CDR1 LNHDA and CDR2 SQIVND (reference sequence). This CDR3 is 15 amino acids long. Trimming removed 2 bases at V and 0 bases at J, with 8 bases between.

This clone has more than one count but fewer than ten. The V and J genes are TRBV27 and TRBJ2-1, with 10 bases aligning to TRBD2. Germline V gene lookup returns CDR1 MNHEY and CDR2 SMNVEV (reference sequence). Trimming removed 7 bases from V and 4 bases from J; junction bases left unmatched: 13. The CDR3 has 17 residues. CDR3 in amino acids: CASTITHSGRTYNEQFF. The CDR3 DNA is TGTGCCAGCACCATCACCCATAGCGGGAGGACGTACAATGAGCAGTTCTTC.

The chain links TRBV6-1 to TRBJ2-5; 8 bases agree with TRBD2. Per germline, CDR1 MNHNS and CDR2 SASEGT. The V gene end was trimmed by 7 bases and the J gene end by 3 bases; junction bases not matched to a gene: 1. The CDR3 extends over 12 amino acids. The CDR3 nucleotides read TGTGCCAGCATAGCGGGGAAAGAGACCCAGTACTTC. This gives the protein CASIAGKETQYF.